The T cell receptor beta chain described here comes from a study of T-cell reconstitution after alpha-beta-depleted transplantation in children. This sample's TCRbeta library carried unique molecular identifier barcodes. Using its own MiXCR run on the PCR reads, TCRdb lists one record per CDR3 protein. The sample has nearly 550,000 distinct CDR3 sequences, 18% seen once. The V gene end was trimmed by 5 bases and the J gene end by 2 bases; junction bases not matched to a gene: 6. Per germline, CDR1 PRHDT and CDR2 FYEKMQ (reference sequence). The CDR3 loop spans 15 amino acids. This clonotype was seen only a few times.

The chain links TRBV13 to TRBJ1-5, with 7 bases lining up with TRBD1. This clonotype was sampled from a human donor who donated a stem cell graft to a child with acute lymphoblastic leukemia. Sequences were derived from PBMCs from the stem cell graft donor, sampled from the stem cell graft. The CDR3 nucleotides are TGTGCCAGCAGCATCAGGGGGGAAGGCAATCAGCCCCAGCATTTT. It translates to CASSIRGEGNQPQHF. Supplemented by reference TRBV13 and TRBJ1-5, the full variable domain reads AAGVIQSPRHLIKEKRETATLKCYPIPRHDTVYWYQQGPGQDPQFLISFYEKMQSDKGSIPDRFSAQQFSDYHSELNMSSLELGDSALYFCASSIRGEGNQPQHFGDGTRLSIL.